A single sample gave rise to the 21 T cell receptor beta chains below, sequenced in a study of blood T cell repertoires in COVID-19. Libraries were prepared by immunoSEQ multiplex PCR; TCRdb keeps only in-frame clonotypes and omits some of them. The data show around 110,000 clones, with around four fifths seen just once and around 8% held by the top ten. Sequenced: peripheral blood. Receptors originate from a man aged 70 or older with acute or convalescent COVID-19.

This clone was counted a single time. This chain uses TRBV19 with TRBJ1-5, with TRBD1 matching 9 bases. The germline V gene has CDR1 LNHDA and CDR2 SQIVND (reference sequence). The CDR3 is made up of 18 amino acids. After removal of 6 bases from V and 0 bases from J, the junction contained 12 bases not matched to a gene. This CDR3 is CASSPHRGTGNSNQPQHF. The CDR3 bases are TGTGCCAGTAGCCCTCATAGGGGGACAGGGAATAGCAATCAGCCCCAGCATTTT.

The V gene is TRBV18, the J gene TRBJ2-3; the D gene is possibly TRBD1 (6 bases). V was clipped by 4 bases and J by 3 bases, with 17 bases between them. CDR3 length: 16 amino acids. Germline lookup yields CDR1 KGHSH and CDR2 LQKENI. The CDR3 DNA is TGTGCCAGCTCACGGGATGGACAGCTGAAAACAGATACGCAGTATTTT. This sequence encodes CASSRDGQLKTDTQYF.

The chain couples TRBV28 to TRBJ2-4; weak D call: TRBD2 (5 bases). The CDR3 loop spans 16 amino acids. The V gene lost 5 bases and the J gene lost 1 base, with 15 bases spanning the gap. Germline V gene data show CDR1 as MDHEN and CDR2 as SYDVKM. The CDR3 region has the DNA TGTGCCAGCAGTCAGAGTAGCGCTACGGCCAAAAACATTCAGTACTTC. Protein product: CASSQSSATAKNIQYF.

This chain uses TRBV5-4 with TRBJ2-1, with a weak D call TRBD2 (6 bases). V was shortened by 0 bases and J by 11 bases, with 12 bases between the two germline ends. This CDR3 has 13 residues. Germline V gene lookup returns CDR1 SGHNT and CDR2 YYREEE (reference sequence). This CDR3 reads CASSLAGTRQQFF. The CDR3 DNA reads TGTGCCAGCAGCTTGGCCGGGACTCGCCAGCAGTTCTTC.

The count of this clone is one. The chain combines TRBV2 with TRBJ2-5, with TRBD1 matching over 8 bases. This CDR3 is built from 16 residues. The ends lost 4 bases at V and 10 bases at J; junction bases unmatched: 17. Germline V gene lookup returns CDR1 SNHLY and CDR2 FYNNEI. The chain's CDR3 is CASSGGGRTGGFDQYF. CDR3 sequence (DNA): TGTGCCAGCAGTGGGGGAGGTAGAACAGGGGGATTCGACCAGTACTTC.

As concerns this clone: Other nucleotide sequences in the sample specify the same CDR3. CDR3 sequence (DNA): TGCGCCAGCAGCTTACCAGGACAGTACAATGAGCAGTTCTTC. It is translated as CASSLPGQYNEQFF. The rearrangement joins TRBV5-1 to TRBJ2-1; possibly TRBD1 for D (6 bases). The CDR3 is 14 residues long. Deletions cut 2 bases from V and 4 bases from J, with 10 bases between. From germline, CDR1 is SGHRS and CDR2 YFSETQ.

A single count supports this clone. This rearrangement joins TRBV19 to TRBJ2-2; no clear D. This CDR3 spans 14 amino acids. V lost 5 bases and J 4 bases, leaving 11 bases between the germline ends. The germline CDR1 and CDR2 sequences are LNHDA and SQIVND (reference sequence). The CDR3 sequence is CASSLSSGTGELFF. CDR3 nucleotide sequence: TGTGCCAGTAGTTTGTCTTCCGGCACCGGGGAGCTGTTTTTT.

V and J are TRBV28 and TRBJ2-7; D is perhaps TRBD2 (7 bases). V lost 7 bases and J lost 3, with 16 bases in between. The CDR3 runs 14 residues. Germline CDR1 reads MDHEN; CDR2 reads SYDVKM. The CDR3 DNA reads TGTGCCAGCACTCGCGGGGGCGCAGTCTACGAGCAGTACTTC. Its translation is CASTRGGAVYEQYF.

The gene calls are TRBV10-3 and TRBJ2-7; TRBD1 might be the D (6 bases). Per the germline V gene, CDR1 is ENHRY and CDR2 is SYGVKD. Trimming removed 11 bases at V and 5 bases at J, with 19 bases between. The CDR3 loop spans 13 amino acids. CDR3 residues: CAVSRDTVNEQYF. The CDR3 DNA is TGTGCCGTAAGCCGGGACACAGTAAACGAGCAGTACTTC.

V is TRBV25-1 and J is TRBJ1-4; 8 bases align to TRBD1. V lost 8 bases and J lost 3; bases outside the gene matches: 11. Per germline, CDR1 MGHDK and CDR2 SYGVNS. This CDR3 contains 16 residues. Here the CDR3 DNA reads TGTGCCAGCTCCAAGGGACAGGCGGCTTCTAATGAAAAACTGTTTTTT. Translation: CASSKGQAASNEKLFF.

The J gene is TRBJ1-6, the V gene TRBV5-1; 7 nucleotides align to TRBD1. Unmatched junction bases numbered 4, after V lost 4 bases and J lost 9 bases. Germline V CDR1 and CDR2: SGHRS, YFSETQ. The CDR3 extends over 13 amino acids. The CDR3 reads CASSRDSISPLHF. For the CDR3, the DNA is TGCGCCAGCAGCAGGGACAGTATTTCACCCCTCCACTTT.

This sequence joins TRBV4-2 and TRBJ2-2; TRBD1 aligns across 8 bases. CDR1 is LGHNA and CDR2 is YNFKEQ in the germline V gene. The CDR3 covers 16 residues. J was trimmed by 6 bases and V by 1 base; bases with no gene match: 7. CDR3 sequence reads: CASSQGGQGEAGELFF. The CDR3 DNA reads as TGTGCCAGCAGCCAAGGTGGACAGGGAGAGGCCGGGGAGCTGTTTTTT.

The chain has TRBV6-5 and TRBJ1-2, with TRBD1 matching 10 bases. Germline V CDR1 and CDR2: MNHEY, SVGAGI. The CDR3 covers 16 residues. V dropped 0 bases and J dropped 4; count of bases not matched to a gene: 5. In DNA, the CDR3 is TGTGCCAGCAGTTACTCCCCGGACAGGGGGGGCTATGGCTACACCTTC. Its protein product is CASSYSPDRGGYGYTF.

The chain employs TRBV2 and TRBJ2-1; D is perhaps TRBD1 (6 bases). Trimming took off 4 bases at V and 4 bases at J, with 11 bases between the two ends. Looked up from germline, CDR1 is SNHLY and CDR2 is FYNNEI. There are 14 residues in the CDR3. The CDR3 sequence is CASSVTGLYNEQFF. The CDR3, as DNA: TGTGCCAGCAGTGTTACAGGGCTATACAATGAGCAGTTCTTC.

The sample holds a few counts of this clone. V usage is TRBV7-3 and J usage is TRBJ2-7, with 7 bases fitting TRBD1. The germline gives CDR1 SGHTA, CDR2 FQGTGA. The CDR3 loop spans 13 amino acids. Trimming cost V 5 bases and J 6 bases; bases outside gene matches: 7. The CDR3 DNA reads TGTGCCAGCAGCAGAAACTCAGGGGGCGAGCAGTACTTC. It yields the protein CASSRNSGGEQYF.

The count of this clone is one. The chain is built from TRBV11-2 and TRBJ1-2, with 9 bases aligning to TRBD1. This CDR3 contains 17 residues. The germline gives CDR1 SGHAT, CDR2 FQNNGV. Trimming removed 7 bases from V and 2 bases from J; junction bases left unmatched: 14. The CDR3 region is CASTLGSGTGKNYGYTF. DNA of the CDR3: TGTGCCAGCACCCTAGGGTCTGGGACAGGGAAGAACTATGGCTACACCTTC.

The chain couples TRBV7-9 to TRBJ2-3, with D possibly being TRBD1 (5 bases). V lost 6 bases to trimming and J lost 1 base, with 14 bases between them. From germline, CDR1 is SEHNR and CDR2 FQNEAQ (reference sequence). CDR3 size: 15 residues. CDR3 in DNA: TGTGCCAGCAGGACAGTACCAGAGGGCACAGATACGCAGTATTTT. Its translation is CASRTVPEGTDTQYF.

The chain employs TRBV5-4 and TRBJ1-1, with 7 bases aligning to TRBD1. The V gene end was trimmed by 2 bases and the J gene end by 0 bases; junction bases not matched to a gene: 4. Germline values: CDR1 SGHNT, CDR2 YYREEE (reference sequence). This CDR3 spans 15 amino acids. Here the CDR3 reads CASSFNRGMNTEAFF. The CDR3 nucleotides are TGTGCCAGCAGCTTTAACAGGGGAATGAACACTGAAGCTTTCTTT.

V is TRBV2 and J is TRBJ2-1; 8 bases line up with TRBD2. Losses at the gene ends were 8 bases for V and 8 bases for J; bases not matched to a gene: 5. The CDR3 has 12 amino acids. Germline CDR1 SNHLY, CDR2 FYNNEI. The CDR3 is CASGRGGDEQFF. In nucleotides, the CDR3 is TGTGCCAGCGGCCGGGGGGGCGATGAGCAGTTCTTC. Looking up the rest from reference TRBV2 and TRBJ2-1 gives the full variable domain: EPEVTQTPSHQVTQMGQEVILRCVPISNHLYFYWYRQILGQKVEFLVSFYNNEISEKSEIFDDQFSVERPDGSNFTLKIRSTKLEDSAMYFCASGRGGDEQFFGPGTRLTVL.

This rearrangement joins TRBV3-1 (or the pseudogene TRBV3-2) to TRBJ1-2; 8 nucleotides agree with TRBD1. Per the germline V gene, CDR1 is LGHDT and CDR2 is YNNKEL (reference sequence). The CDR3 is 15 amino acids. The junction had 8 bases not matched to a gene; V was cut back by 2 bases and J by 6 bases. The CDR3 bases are TGTGCCAGCAGCCAAAATGCAGGGGGCAGGGATGGCTACACCTTC. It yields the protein CASSQNAGGRDGYTF.

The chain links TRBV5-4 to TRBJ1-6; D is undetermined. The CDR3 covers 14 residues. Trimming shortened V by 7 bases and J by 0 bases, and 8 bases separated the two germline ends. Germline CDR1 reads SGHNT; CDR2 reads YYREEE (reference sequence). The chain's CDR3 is CASGGSSYNSPLHF. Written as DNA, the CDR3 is TGTGCCAGCGGAGGTAGCTCCTATAATTCACCCCTCCACTTT. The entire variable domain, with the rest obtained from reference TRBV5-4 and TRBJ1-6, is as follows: ETGVTQSPTHLIKTRGQQVTLRCSSQSGHNTVSWYQQALGQGPQFIFQYYREEENGRGNFPPRFSGLQFPNYSSELNVNALELDDSALYLCASGGSSYNSPLHFGNGTRLTVT.